This T cell receptor beta chain was sequenced for a study of cytotoxic CD8 clonotypes in ibrutinib-treated CLL. Study context: Samples showed on average about 280,000 productive templates and approximately 94,000 productive rearrangements. Overall study results and limits: Baseline-level clonality went beyond age-matched healthy donors and moved in step with circulating CD8+ T-cell counts.

Sequencing used immunoSEQ multiplex PCR; TCRdb keeps in-frame clones, though not all of them. Of around 140,000 clones in the sample, over 75% are singletons; the top ten hold over 2%. CDR3 length: 15 amino acids. V lost 0 bases and J lost 5, with 14 bases in between. CDR1 is LGHNA, CDR2 YSLEER, per germline. TCR beta library input comprised around 1.9 micrograms of genomic DNA from cryopreserved PBMCs. Remarks on this clone: Its antigen is not identified.

Here the sequenced sample was PBMCs, taken after 24 months of ibrutinib treatment. This TCR derives from a human donor with chronic lymphocytic leukemia. V usage is TRBV4-3 and J usage is TRBJ2-7; D may match TRBD1 or TRBD2 (6 bases each). The CDR3 protein is CASSQDLVRGHEQYF. DNA for the CDR3: TGCGCCAGCAGCCAAGACCTCGTACGGGGGCACGAGCAGTACTTC.